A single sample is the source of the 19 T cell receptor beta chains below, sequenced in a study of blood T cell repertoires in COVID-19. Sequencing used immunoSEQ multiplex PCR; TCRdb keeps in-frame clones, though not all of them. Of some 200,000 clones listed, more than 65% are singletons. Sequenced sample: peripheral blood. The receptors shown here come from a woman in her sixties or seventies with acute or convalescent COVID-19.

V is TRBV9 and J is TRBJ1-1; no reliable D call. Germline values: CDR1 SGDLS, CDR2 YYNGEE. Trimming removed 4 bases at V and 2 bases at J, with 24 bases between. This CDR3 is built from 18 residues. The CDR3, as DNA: TGTGCCAGCAGCCCCCCGTTGCGGGGAGAATGGTTAAACACTGAAGCTTTCTTT. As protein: CASSPPLRGEWLNTEAFF.

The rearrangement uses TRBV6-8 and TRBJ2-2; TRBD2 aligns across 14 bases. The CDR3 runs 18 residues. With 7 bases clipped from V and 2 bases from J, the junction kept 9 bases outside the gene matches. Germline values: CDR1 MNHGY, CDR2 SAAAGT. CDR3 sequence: CASTGKTSGGANTGELFF. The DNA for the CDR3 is TGTGCCAGCACTGGGAAGACTAGCGGGGGGGCTAACACCGGGGAGCTGTTTTTT.

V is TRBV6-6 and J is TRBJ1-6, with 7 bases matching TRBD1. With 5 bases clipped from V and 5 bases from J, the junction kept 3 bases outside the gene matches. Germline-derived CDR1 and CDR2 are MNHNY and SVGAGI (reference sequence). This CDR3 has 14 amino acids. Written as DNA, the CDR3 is TGTGCCAGCAGTGACACAGGGGATAATTCACCCCTCCACTTT. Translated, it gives CASSDTGDNSPLHF.

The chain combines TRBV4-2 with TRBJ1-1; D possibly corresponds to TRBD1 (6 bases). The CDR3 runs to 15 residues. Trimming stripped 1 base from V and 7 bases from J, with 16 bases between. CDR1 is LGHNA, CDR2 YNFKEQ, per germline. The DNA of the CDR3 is TGTGCCAGCAGCCAAGTCTCAACAGGGAATCTTGAAGCTTTCTTT. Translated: CASSQVSTGNLEAFF.

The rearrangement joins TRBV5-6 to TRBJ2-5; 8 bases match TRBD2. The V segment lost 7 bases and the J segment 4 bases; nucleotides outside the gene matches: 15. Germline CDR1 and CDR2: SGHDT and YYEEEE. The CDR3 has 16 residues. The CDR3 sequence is CASYMRGLVVRETQYF. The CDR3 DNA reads TGTGCCAGCTATATGAGGGGACTAGTCGTACGAGAGACCCAGTACTTC. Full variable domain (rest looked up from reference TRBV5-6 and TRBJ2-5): DAGVTQSPTHLIKTRGQQVTLRCSPKSGHDTVSWYQQALGQGPQFIFQYYEEEERQRGNFPDRFSGHQFPNYSSELNVNALLLGDSALYLCASYMRGLVVRETQYFGPGTRLLVL.

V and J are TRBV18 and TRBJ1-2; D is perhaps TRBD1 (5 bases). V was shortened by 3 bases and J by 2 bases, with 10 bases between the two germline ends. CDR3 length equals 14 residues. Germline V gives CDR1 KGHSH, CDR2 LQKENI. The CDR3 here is CASSPLTENYGYTF. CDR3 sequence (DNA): TGTGCCAGCTCACCCTTGACAGAAAACTATGGCTACACCTTC.

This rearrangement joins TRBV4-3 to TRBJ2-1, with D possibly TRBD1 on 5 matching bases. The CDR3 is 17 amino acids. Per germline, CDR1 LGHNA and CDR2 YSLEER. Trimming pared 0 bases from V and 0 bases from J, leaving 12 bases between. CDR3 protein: CASSQDVRGSSYNEQFF. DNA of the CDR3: TGCGCCAGCAGCCAAGATGTTAGGGGAAGCTCCTACAATGAGCAGTTCTTC.

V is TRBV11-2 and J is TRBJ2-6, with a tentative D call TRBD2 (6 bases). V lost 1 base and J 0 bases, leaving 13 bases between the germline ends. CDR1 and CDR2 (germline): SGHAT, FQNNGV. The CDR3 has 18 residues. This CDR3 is CASSLGGGAYSGANVLTF. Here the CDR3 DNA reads TGTGCCAGCAGCTTAGGGGGCGGGGCCTACTCTGGGGCCAACGTCCTGACTTTC.

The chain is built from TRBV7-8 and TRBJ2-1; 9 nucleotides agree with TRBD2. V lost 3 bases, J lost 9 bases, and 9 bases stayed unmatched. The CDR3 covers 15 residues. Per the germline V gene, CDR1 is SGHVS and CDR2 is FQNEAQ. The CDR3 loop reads CASSFGTSYISEQFF. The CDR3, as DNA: TGTGCCAGCAGCTTCGGGACTAGCTATATCAGTGAGCAGTTCTTC.

The chain's CDR3 is CASSSAGNEQFF. The DNA for the CDR3 is TGTGCCAGCAGTTCCGCAGGGAATGAGCAGTTCTTC. The chain recombines TRBV12-3 or TRBV12-4 with TRBJ2-1; tentatively, D is TRBD1 (5 bases). This CDR3 comprises 12 residues. Trimming removed 4 bases at V and 7 bases at J, with 8 bases between.

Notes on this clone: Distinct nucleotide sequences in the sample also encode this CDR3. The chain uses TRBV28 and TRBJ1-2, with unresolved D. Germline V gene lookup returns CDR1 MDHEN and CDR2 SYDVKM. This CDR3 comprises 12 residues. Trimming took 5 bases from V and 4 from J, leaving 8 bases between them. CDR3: CASSLVSYGYTF. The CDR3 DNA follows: TGTGCCAGCAGTCTAGTGTCCTATGGCTACACCTTC.

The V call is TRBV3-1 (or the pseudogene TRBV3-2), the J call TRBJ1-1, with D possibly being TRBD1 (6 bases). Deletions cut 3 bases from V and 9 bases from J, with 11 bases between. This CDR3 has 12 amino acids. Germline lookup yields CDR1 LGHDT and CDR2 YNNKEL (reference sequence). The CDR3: CASSHRTEQAFF. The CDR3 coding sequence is TGTGCCAGCAGCCATCGGACAGAGCAAGCTTTCTTT.

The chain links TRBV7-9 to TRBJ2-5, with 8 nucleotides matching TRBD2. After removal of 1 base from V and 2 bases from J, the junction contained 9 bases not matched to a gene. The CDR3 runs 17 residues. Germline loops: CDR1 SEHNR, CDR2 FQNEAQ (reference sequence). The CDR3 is CASSLGYSAGGQETQYF. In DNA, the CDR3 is TGTGCCAGCAGCTTAGGATATTCCGCGGGGGGTCAAGAGACCCAGTACTTC.

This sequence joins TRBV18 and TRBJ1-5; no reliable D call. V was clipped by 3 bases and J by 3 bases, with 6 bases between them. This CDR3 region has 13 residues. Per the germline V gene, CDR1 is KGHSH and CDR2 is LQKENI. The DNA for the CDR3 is TGTGCCAGCTCACCGAGTTACAATCAGCCCCAGCATTTT. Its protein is CASSPSYNQPQHF. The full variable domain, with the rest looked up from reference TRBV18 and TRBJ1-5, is NAGVMQNPRHLVRRRGQEARLRCSPMKGHSHVYWYRQLPEEGLKFMVYLQKENIIDESGMPKERFSAEFPKEGPSILRIQQVVRGDSAAYFCASSPSYNQPQHFGDGTRLSIL.

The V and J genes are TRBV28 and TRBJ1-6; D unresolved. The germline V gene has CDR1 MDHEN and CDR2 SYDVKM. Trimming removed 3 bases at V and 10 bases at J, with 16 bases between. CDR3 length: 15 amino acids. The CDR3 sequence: CASSLRVRVESPLHF. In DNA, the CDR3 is TGTGCCAGCAGTTTGAGGGTAAGGGTAGAATCACCCCTCCACTTT.

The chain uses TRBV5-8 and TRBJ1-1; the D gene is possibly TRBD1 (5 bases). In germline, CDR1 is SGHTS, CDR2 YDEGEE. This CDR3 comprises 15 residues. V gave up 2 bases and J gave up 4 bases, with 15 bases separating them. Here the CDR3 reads CASSFTLTGGTEAFF. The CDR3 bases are TGTGCCAGCAGCTTTACACTAACCGGGGGCACTGAAGCTTTCTTT.

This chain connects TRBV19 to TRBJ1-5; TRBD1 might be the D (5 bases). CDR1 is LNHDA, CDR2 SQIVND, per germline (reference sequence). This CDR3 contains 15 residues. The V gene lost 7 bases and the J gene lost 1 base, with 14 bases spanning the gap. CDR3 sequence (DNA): TGTGCCAGTACCCCCGGGGGAGGGAGCAATCAGCCCCAGCATTTT. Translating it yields CASTPGGGSNQPQHF.

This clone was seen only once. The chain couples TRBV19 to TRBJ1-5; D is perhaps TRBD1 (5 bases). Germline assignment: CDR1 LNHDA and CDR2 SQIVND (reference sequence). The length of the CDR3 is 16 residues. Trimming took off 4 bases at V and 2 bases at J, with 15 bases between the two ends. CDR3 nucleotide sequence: TGTGCCAGTAGTACGACAGCCGCAGGAGGCAATCAGCCCCAGCATTTT. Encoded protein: CASSTTAAGGNQPQHF.

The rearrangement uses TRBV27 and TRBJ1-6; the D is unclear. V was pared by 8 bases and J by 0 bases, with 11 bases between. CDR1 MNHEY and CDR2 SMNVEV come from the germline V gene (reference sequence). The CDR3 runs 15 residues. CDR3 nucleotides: TGTGCCAGCCAAGAAGATAGCTCCTATAATTCACCCCTCCACTTT. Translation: CASQEDSSYNSPLHF.